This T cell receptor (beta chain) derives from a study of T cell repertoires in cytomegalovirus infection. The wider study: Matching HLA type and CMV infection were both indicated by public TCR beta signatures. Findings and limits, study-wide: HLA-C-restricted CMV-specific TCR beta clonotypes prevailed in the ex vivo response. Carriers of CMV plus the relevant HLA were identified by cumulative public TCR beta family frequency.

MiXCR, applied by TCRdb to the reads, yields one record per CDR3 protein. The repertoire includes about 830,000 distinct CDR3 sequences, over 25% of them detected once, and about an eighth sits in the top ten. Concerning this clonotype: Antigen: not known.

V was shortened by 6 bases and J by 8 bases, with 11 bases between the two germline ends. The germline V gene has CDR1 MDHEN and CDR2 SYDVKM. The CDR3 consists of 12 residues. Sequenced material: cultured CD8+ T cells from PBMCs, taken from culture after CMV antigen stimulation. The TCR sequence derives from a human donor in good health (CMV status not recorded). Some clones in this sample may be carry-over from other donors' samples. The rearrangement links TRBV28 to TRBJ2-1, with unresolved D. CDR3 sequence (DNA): TGTGCCAGCAGCCACAGACATTATGAGCAGTTCTTC. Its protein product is CASSHRHYEQFF.